The entry below gives a single T cell receptor beta chain sequence along with its context. These data belong to a study of cytomegalovirus exposure and HLA in healthy donors. The PCR was carried out with 60 Vbeta primers and 13 Jbeta primers. TCRdb's copy holds only in-frame clones and misses some; the assay was immunoSEQ multiplex PCR. In the table there are about 120,000 clones, about 73% of which are singletons. CDR1 ENHRY and CDR2 SYGVKD come from the germline V gene. The V and J ends lost 4 bases and 2 bases, in that order; junction bases with no gene match: 5. The CDR3 extends over 15 amino acids.

This TCR was recovered from a woman aged 25 to 45 in good health and CMV-seropositive. The chain links TRBV10-3 to TRBJ2-3; TRBD2 agrees at 8 bases. Specimen: PBMCs. The CDR3 reads CAISGIAGITDTQYF. As DNA, the CDR3 is TGTGCCATCAGTGGAATAGCGGGGATCACAGATACGCAGTATTTT.